This is a list of T cell receptor beta chains from one sample in a study of cytomegalovirus exposure and HLA in healthy donors. Produced via immunoSEQ multiplex PCR; TCRdb's table is partial and in-frame only. The sample records under 130,000 clones, approximately 70% being singletons. Sequencing was done on a sample of PBMCs. The receptors derive from a man aged 35 to 55 in good health and CMV-seropositive. CDR3s include the opening cysteine and the closing phenylalanine or tryptophan. Each record gives: D gene, J gene, V gene, clone size, CDR3 DNA, CDR3 protein. D genes are given only for firm matches. Rows give clone size only sometimes, using once, few, many, or a class for an expanded clone.

>-|TRBJ2-4|TRBV11-2|-
TGTGCCAGCAGCTTCCCTTTCAGCATTCAGTACTTC
CASSFPFSIQYF
>-|TRBJ2-1|TRBV19|-
TGTGCCAGTAGTGCCGGGACAATCCCCTTCAATGAGCAGTTCTTC
CASSAGTIPFNEQFF
>TRBD1|TRBJ1-1|TRBV10-3|-
TGTGCCATCACTGGACAGGGGGGGACTGAAGCTTTCTTT
CAITGQGGTEAFF
>-|TRBJ2-5|TRBV30|-
TGTGCCTATAAGCGAGCGGGAGAGACCCAGTACTTC
CAYKRAGETQYF
>-|TRBJ1-1|TRBV19|-
TGTGCCAGTAGTATCGAGCCCCACACTGAAGCTTTCTTT
CASSIEPHTEAFF
>TRBD1|TRBJ2-2|TRBV2|-
TGTGCCAGCAGTTATGACAGGGGTGCCGGGGAGCTGTTTTTT
CASSYDRGAGELFF
>-|TRBJ1-1|TRBV28|-
TGTGCCAGCAGTCCCCAGAACACTGAAGCTTTCTTT
CASSPQNTEAFF
>-|TRBJ2-7|TRBV5-1|-
TGCGCCAGCAGCCTTACACCGTCGGGGGAGCAGTACTTC
CASSLTPSGEQYF
>-|TRBJ1-1|TRBV11-2|-
TGTGCCAGCAGCTTATACAGACAGGACACTGAAGCTTTCTTT
CASSLYRQDTEAFF
>TRBD1|TRBJ2-1|TRBV6-5|-
TGTGCCATCCGGACAGGGAACGGGAATGAGCAGTTCTTC
CAIRTGNGNEQFF
>-|TRBJ2-3|TRBV5-1|-
TGCGCCAGCAGCTTTAGGGGGAGAGGGACAGATACGCAGTATTTT
CASSFRGRGTDTQYF
>-|TRBJ2-1|TRBV14|-
TGTGCCAGCAGCCGTCGGACTGGGTACAATGAGCAGTTCTTC
CASSRRTGYNEQFF
>-|TRBJ1-1|TRBV11-2|-
TGTGCCAGCAGCTTAGGTCTGGAGACTGAAGCTTTCTTT
CASSLGLETEAFF
>-|TRBJ2-7|TRBV18|-
TGTGCCAGCTCGCGGCTTGGGACTTACGAGCAGTACTTC
CASSRLGTYEQYF
>TRBD2|TRBJ2-1|TRBV6-5|few
TGTGCCAGCAGTCAGCGGGAGGTAGGTTACAATGAGCAGTTCTTC
CASSQREVGYNEQFF
>-|TRBJ1-1|TRBV6-1|-
TGTGCCAGCAGTGAACTGTTCACCAACGGAGCTTTCTTT
CASSELFTNGAFF
>-|TRBJ1-6|TRBV7-9|few
TGTGCCAGCAGCTTCACAGGGAGCAATTCACCCCTCCACTTT
CASSFTGSNSPLHF
>TRBD1|TRBJ2-7|TRBV7-7|-
TGTGCTAGCAGCCCCAACGACAGGGGAGGCGAGCAGTACTTC
CASSPNDRGGEQYF
>-|TRBJ1-3|TRBV10-2|-
TGCGCCAGCAGCGCCGGGACATCTGGAAACACCATATATTTT
CASSAGTSGNTIYF
>-|TRBJ2-1|TRBV5-1|-
TGCGCCAGCAGCTGGGACGCCAGGGGTGGTGAGCAGTTCTTC
CASSWDARGGEQFF
>TRBD2|TRBJ2-1|TRBV4-1|once
TGCGCCAGCAGCCAAGATCGCCTAGCGGGAGACGATGAGCAGTTCTTC
CASSQDRLAGDDEQFF
>TRBD1|TRBJ1-2|TRBV14|-
TGTGCCAGCAGCCAAACCCTACTACAGGGGCACTATGGCTACACCTTC
CASSQTLLQGHYGYTF
>TRBD1|TRBJ2-7|TRBV4-1|-
TGCGCCAGCAGCCAAGGGGACAGCTCCTACGAGCAGTACTTC
CASSQGDSSYEQYF
>TRBD1|TRBJ2-3|TRBV10-3|-
TGTGCCAGCACCGGGGACAGTTCTAGCACAGATACGCAGTATTTT
CASTGDSSSTDTQYF
>TRBD1|TRBJ1-2|TRBV5-6|-
TGTGCCAGCAGCTTTCGACAGGGAACAAACTATGGCTACACCTTC
CASSFRQGTNYGYTF
>-|TRBJ1-5|TRBV6-5|-
TGTGCCAGCAGTTACATAGGAGTTAATCAGCCCCAGCATTTT
CASSYIGVNQPQHF
>TRBD1|TRBJ2-2|TRBV7-8|-
TGTGCCAGCAGCTTAACGACAGGGGAAAACACCGGGGAGCTGTTTTTT
CASSLTTGENTGELFF
>TRBD1|TRBJ2-1|TRBV6-5|-
TGTGCCAGCAGTTTCTACGACAGGGGGAGTTACAATGAGCAGTTCTTC
CASSFYDRGSYNEQFF
>-|TRBJ1-1|TRBV19|-
TGTGCCAGTAATGTCGGGAACACTGAAGCTTTCTTT
CASNVGNTEAFF
>TRBD2|TRBJ2-2|TRBV6-4|-
TGTGCCAGCAGTGACTCAGGGCGGGGGGGGACCGGGGAGCTGTTTTTT
CASSDSGRGGTGELFF
>TRBD2|TRBJ2-3|TRBV7-9|-
TGTGCCAGCAGCCTCGGACTAGCGGGCACAGATACGCAGTATTTT
CASSLGLAGTDTQYF
>-|TRBJ2-7|TRBV27|once
TGTGCCAGCAGTCAGGTGGCCGAAAACTACGAGCAGTACTTC
CASSQVAENYEQYF
>TRBD2|TRBJ2-1|TRBV30|-
TGTGCCTGGAGTTTCGGGGGGAGCTCCTACAATGAGCAGTTCTTC
CAWSFGGSSYNEQFF
>-|TRBJ1-1|TRBV6-1|-
TGTGCCAGCAGCCTACAGGACAGAAGCACTGAAGCTTTCTTT
CASSLQDRSTEAFF
>-|TRBJ1-2|TRBV7-8|-
TGTGCCAGCAGCTTAGGGTCCGAGGGCTACACCTTC
CASSLGSEGYTF
>TRBD2|TRBJ2-3|TRBV5-1|-
TGCGCCAGCAGCACTAGCGGCACAGATACGCAGTATTTT
CASSTSGTDTQYF
>TRBD2|TRBJ2-1|TRBV9|-
TGTGCCAGCAGTGGACTAGCGGGAGCGATGGGGGATGAGCAGTTCTTC
CASSGLAGAMGDEQFF
>-|TRBJ1-1|TRBV5-1|-
TGCGCCAGCAGCCCACAGGGCGGTCGCTTGGTGAACACTGAAGCTTTCTTT
CASSPQGGRLVNTEAFF
>-|TRBJ2-7|TRBV10-3|-
TGTGCCATCAGTGAGTCTAGCGGACCCTACTACGAGCAGTACTTC
CAISESSGPYYEQYF
>TRBD1|TRBJ2-1|TRBV7-6|-
TGTGCCAGCAGCGTAAGGCCGGGACAGGGGGCGCTCAATGAGCAGTTCTTC
CASSVRPGQGALNEQFF
>-|TRBJ2-5|TRBV29-1|few
TGCAGCGGATTTACAGGGTGGTCCCTCCAAGAGACCCAGTACTTC
CSGFTGWSLQETQYF
>-|TRBJ2-1|TRBV7-9|-
TGCACAGCAGGGGAATTGGGAATCGATGAGCAGTTCTTC
CTAGELGIDEQFF
>TRBD1|TRBJ1-2|TRBV10-3|-
TGTGCCATCACAGGACAGGGGGGCCTCTTGGATGGCTACACCTTC
CAITGQGGLLDGYTF
>-|TRBJ1-4|TRBV4-2|-
TGTGCCAGCAGCCAAGCCGGGACTGCTCTAGAAAAACTGTTTTTT
CASSQAGTALEKLFF
>TRBD1|TRBJ1-4|TRBV5-4|-
TGTGCCAGCAGCCAGGGACAGGCGGGGGAAAAACTGTTTTTT
CASSQGQAGEKLFF
>-|TRBJ1-2|TRBV5-1|-
TGCGCCAGCAGCTTGGCAGGAAGCTATGGCTACACCTTC
CASSLAGSYGYTF
>-|TRBJ2-5|TRBV10-1|-
TGCGCCAGCAGTGAGGGAAGACTAGACCAAGAGACCCAGTACTTC
CASSEGRLDQETQYF
>-|TRBJ2-1|TRBV5-1|-
TGCGCCAGCAGCTTAATCTACGGGAGCCATGAGCAGTTCTTC
CASSLIYGSHEQFF
>TRBD2|TRBJ2-5|TRBV6-6|once
TGTGCCAGCAGTTACGGGCTAGCGGAAGAAGAGACCCAGTACTTC
CASSYGLAEEETQYF
>TRBD2|TRBJ2-7|TRBV4-3|-
TGCGCCAGCAGCCAAGAATGGACTAGCGGAAGTATACAAACCTACGAGCAGTACTTC
CASSQEWTSGSIQTYEQYF
>TRBD1|TRBJ1-5|TRBV19|-
TGTGCCAGTAGTATAGTTGGGACAGGGTACGGTCAGCCCCAGCATTTT
CASSIVGTGYGQPQHF
>-|TRBJ2-5|TRBV18|few
TGTGCCAGCTCACCGCTTCGGGAGACCCAGTACTTC
CASSPLRETQYF
>TRBD2|TRBJ2-1|TRBV4-2|few
TGTGCCAGCAGCCAAGCCACTAGCGGGAGCTACAATGAGCAGTTCTTC
CASSQATSGSYNEQFF
>TRBD2|TRBJ2-2|TRBV7-9|-
TGTGCCAGCAGCTTAGCCTCGGGAGGCGGGGAGCTGTTTTTT
CASSLASGGGELFF
>TRBD1|TRBJ2-1|TRBV29-1|-
TGCAGCGCCCGAAGGGGGACAGGGGGCAATGAGCAGTTCTTC
CSARRGTGGNEQFF
>-|TRBJ2-7|TRBV7-9|once
TGTGCCAGCAGCTTAGATAATCCGGGAGCAAGCTCCTACGAGCAGTACTTC
CASSLDNPGASSYEQYF
>-|TRBJ1-5|TRBV28|-
TGTGCCAGCATCATAGCAGGGCGTTATAGCAATCAGCCCCAGCATTTT
CASIIAGRYSNQPQHF